This TCR beta chain was captured by sequencing in a study of T cell changes during pregnancy in multiple sclerosis. This CDR3 is built from 12 residues. Trimming removed 6 bases at V and 1 base at J, with 7 bases between. Germline V lookup: CDR1 SQVTM, CDR2 ANQGSEA. The protocol was immunoSEQ multiplex PCR, while the TCRdb copy is restricted to in-frame clones and leaves out a portion. The sample includes 50,000 to 75,000 clones, roughly 92% of them seen just once. The clonotype originates from a female donor with multiple sclerosis, enrolled in a pregnancy study. Sequences were derived from CD8+ T cells from peripheral blood mononuclear cells, sampled in the third trimester of pregnancy. The chain couples TRBV29-1 to TRBJ2-1; D is undetermined. CDR3: CSVRISYNEQFF. The DNA for the CDR3 is TGCAGCGTGAGAATTTCCTACAATGAGCAGTTCTTC.